The T cell receptor beta chain described here comes from a study of T cell responses to AZD1222 COVID-19 vaccine (dated by TCRdb to the early 2020s). Looking at the study overall: A total of about 230 trial participants underwent TCR sequencing, of whom 200 to 220 received two doses of AZD1222 and some 26 received two doses of the MenACWY control vaccine. Enrollment into the trials was organized by age into subgroups of 18-55, 56-69 and 70-plus years, and those subgroups contained approximately 160, 26 and 62 TCR-sequenced participants, respectively.

Overall study outcomes, separate from this receptor: Vaccine-associated CD4 TCRs spanned the whole spike protein, with dominant responses in regions 160-218 and 743-854. Participants were mostly white British, with more females than males. The authors suggested clonal diversity may have been underestimated. After two AZD1222 doses, both the breadth and the depth of spike-specific TCRs were significantly higher than at day 0 and than in MenACWY recipients. Only six AZD1222 recipients were SARS-CoV-2 seropositive at baseline, limiting conclusions about previously exposed vaccinees. No day 14 peak-response samples were available, so repertoires were characterized only after the peak T cell response. The 56-69-year group was small, and its depth increase did not reach significance, likely because of low power. Reportedly, close to half of the unique spike-specific TCRs recognized epitopes lying outside the regions that are mutated in the B.1.351 and B.1.1.7 variants.

The CDR3 regions of human TCRbeta chains were analyzed by immunosequencing. The study's own analysis went as follows. Repertoire TCRs were checked for matches against a reference library of SARS-CoV-2-specific TCRs that had been generated using the MIRA antigen-specificity platform. Breadth was defined as the fraction of unique TCRs that were SARS-CoV-2-associated, and depth was defined as the fraction of total T cells that were SARS-CoV-2-associated. Each spike-specific TCR was assigned to its reactive spike region and to a CD4 or CD8 class using the MIRA data. Log10-transformed breadth and depth values were compared by one-way ANOVA with Sidak's multiple comparisons tests. TCRdb retrieved this table from immuneACCESS and kept in-frame rearrangements only. Not all clones are present; in checked studies, unresolved V genes account for under half, and no reason is known for the remainder. V and J calls and clone size come straight from that table; D and trimming were deduced from the DNA. This sample holds over 100,000 clones; approximately 86% were observed only once. About 3.1% of the sample rests with the top ten.

The time point label here, explained by the study, means: about 28 days (+/-7) after the second vaccine dose. What this sample's treatment or condition label stands for: meningococcal conjugate vaccine given as trial control. Vaccinee samples were obtained from the UK trials COV001 and COV002, which included a single-blind randomized controlled phase 2/3 trial of AZD1222 (ChAdOx1 nCoV-19) in healthy adults. For TCRbeta chain sequencing, PBMC samples from trial participants were taken at day 0 and at day 28 after the second dose. The CDR3 measures 13 amino acids from cysteine to phenylalanine. The read is trimmed to its CDR3 DNA, 39 bases read in frame from base 1. The germline V gene encodes CDR1 SEHNR and CDR2 FQNEAQ (reference sequence). V is cut by 5 bases and J by 5 bases, and the space between the germline ends is 12 bases. On this clone itself: There is no known antigen for this receptor. Qualities for individual bases were not recorded, and no much larger clone is one base off.

In this chain, TRBV7-9 is recombined with TRBJ1-2; the D gene is unclear. Source: peripheral blood, taken 28 days after the second dose of the MenACWY control vaccine. The sequence came from an adult who received the MenACWY meningococcal vaccine as a control. CDR3 reads: CASSPLNLYGYTF. The DNA sequence is TGTGCCAGCAGCCCTTTGAACCTTTATGGCTACACCTTC.